This T cell receptor beta chain was observed in a study of siplizumab effects on memory and regulatory T cells (dated by TCRdb to the late 2010s). As for the study more broadly: The study examined how the anti-CD2 antibody siplizumab affects alloreactive T-cell subsets in allogeneic mixed lymphocyte reactions built from human PBMCs. What the work shows at the level of the full study, not this receptor alone: Unstimulated naive T cells appeared to be more diverse than memory T cells, and naive cells seemed to make a substantial contribution to the alloresponse. The cumulative frequency of alloreactive sequences traceable to unstimulated CD4+ memory T cells was significantly reduced by siplizumab. Of the alloreactive CD4+ clones that could be mapped, the Treg-derived share averaged almost 70% with siplizumab compared with roughly 27% in control reactions. Roughly 75-97% of proliferating CD4+ or CD8+ clones could not be assigned a naive or memory phenotype. Whether proliferating Tregs from siplizumab cultures actually had suppressive function was not functionally confirmed. Because sequences at frequencies below about 10^-5 were poorly captured, only a minor fraction of alloreactive clones could be mapped back to unstimulated subsets.

This clone showed up just once. Its binding antigen is unknown. It has no much larger one-base neighbor in the sample; base qualities were not kept. Sorted unstimulated T cells and proliferating T cells recovered from mixed lymphocyte reactions were subjected to TCRbeta CDR3 sequencing. Fresh whole blood from 9 to 10 HLA-typed healthy donors served as the source for isolating PBMCs. V and J lose 5 bases and 1 base, and a span of 5 bases separates them. CDR1 LNHDA and CDR2 SQIVND are derived from the germline V gene (reference sequence). Taken from cysteine to phenylalanine, the CDR3 has 12 residues. The DNA shown is the 36-base CDR3, in frame from base 1. Library preparation employed the immunoSEQ multiplex PCR assay. About 10^5 TCR templates per sample were assayed by the deep sequencing platform. Genomic DNA extracted from sorted T cells was the material used for TCRbeta CDR3 sequencing. On the study's bioinformatics: Clonal analysis of TCRbeta CDR3 data was done in the R programming language. Alloreactive CD4+ and CD8+ clones were identified by comparing unstimulated samples to CFSE-low samples taken after the reaction. Regulatory or non-regulatory origin of alloreactive CD4+ clones was assigned by matching sequences to the sorted unstimulated Treg and non-Treg repertoires. TCRdb provides this immuneACCESS table in a form limited to in-frame rearrangements. Some clones are lacking; in checked studies, under half of them reflect an unresolved V gene, and why the rest are absent is not known. The V and J calls and clone size were taken over from that table, and D and trimming were inferred from the DNA. This sample has 65,000 to 85,000 clones in its table, and about 92% of those were observed once. Clones ranked in the top ten supply 4% to 5.5% of the sample.

The rearrangement joined TRBV19 to TRBJ2-5; no D gene call is confident. The TCR sequence derives from a human donor in good health. What was sequenced was CD8+ T cells sorted from blood. The CDR3 has the sequence CASSGVQETQYF. DNA sequence: TGTGCCAGTAGTGGTGTCCAAGAGACCCAGTACTTC. The full variable domain, completed from the reference TRBV19 and TRBJ2-5 proteins outside the CDR3, reads DGGITQSPKYLFRKEGQNVTLSCEQNLNHDAMYWYRQDPGQGLRLIYYSQIVNDFQKGDIAEGYSVSREKKESFPLTVTSAQKNPTAFYLCASSGVQETQYFGPGTRLLVL.